Following are 10 T cell receptor beta chains from one sample sequenced in a study of cytomegalovirus exposure and HLA in healthy donors. A multiplex PCR was run with 60 Vbeta primers and 13 Jbeta primers. Sequencing used immunoSEQ multiplex PCR; TCRdb keeps in-frame clones, though not all of them. In the table there are over 150,000 clones, roughly 80% of which are singletons. Sequencing input: PBMCs. These receptor sequences come from a woman in her 30s in good health and CMV-seropositive.

This clone was counted between two and nine times. This chain connects TRBV4-1 to TRBJ1-1; 9 nucleotides agree with TRBD1. The germline gives CDR1 MGHRA, CDR2 YSYEKL. With V trimmed by 3 bases and J by 4 bases, 9 bases remained unmatched. The CDR3 runs 16 residues. CDR3 in amino acids: CASSHLGQGFGTEAFF. CDR3 DNA sequence: TGCGCCAGCAGCCATCTGGGACAGGGATTCGGCACTGAAGCTTTCTTT.

This clone has more than one count but fewer than ten. V is TRBV10-2 and J is TRBJ1-3; no reliable D call. CDR1 is WSHSY and CDR2 is SAAADI in the germline V gene. The CDR3 covers 11 residues. Trimming pared 3 bases from V and 7 bases from J, leaving 4 bases between. As DNA, the CDR3 is TGCGCCAGCAGTGACACTAACACCATATATTTT. This gives the protein CASSDTNTIYF.

The sample holds one count of this clone. The gene calls are TRBV7-2 and TRBJ1-5; the D is unclear. This CDR3 spans 14 amino acids. Germline V CDR1 and CDR2: SGHTA, FQGNSA. V lost 6 bases and J 7 bases, leaving 16 bases between the germline ends. In nucleotides, the CDR3 is TGTGCCAGCAGTCCTATCTCCCGGTTGCAGCCCCAGCATTTT. Protein sequence: CASSPISRLQPQHF.

The chain carries TRBV14 and TRBJ1-1; D not resolved. Between the trimmed V and J ends, which lost 0 bases and 3 bases, there was a span of 5 bases. Germline-derived CDR1 and CDR2 are SGHDN and FVKESK. This CDR3 is 13 amino acids long. In nucleotides, the CDR3 is TGTGCCAGCAGCCAAGACCGGGACACTGAAGCTTTCTTT. Its translation is CASSQDRDTEAFF. The full variable domain, rest sourced from reference TRBV14 and TRBJ1-1, is EAGVTQFPSHSVIEKGQTVTLRCDPISGHDNLYWYRRVMGKEIKFLLHFVKESKQDESGMPNNRFLAERTGGTYSTLKVQPAELEDSGVYFCASSQDRDTEAFFGQGTRLTVV.

This chain connects TRBV4-2 to TRBJ2-5; D might be TRBD2 (6 bases). Per the germline V gene, CDR1 is LGHNA and CDR2 is YNFKEQ. The CDR3 has 14 residues. Trimming stripped 5 bases from V and 4 bases from J, with 14 bases between. DNA for the CDR3: TGTGCCAGCAGCGTCGCGACGGGGGTAGAGACCCAGTACTTC. Translated, it gives CASSVATGVETQYF.

This clone appeared a single time. V is TRBV7-3 and J is TRBJ1-1; no firm D call. CDR1 SGHTA and CDR2 FQGTGA come from the germline V gene. Between the trimmed V and J ends, which lost 2 bases and 6 bases, there was a span of 10 bases. The CDR3 covers 13 residues. The CDR3 region is CASSLYLGAEAFF. The CDR3, as DNA: TGTGCCAGCAGCTTATATCTCGGGGCTGAAGCTTTCTTT.

The sample holds a few counts of this clone. The J gene is TRBJ2-3, the V gene TRBV2, with 8 positions matching TRBD1. Germline V gene sequence: CDR1 SNHLY, CDR2 FYNNEI. The V and J ends lost 11 bases and 3 bases, in that order; junction bases with no gene match: 10. This CDR3 comprises 14 residues. Here the CDR3 DNA reads TGTGCCTGGACCCGACAGGGGCAGACAGATACGCAGTATTTT. Encoded protein: CAWTRQGQTDTQYF.

J is TRBJ1-4 and V is TRBV27; 7 nucleotides match TRBD1. Germline V gene lookup returns CDR1 MNHEY and CDR2 SMNVEV (reference sequence). The CDR3 totals 14 residues. The V gene end was trimmed by 3 bases and the J gene end by 5 bases; junction bases not matched to a gene: 3. The CDR3 DNA follows: TGTGCCAGCAGTTTGGGACAGTACAATGAAAAACTGTTTTTT. Amino acid sequence: CASSLGQYNEKLFF.

This chain uses TRBV11-2 with TRBJ1-5, with TRBD1 as a possible D gene (5 bases). Germline CDR1 and CDR2: SGHAT and FQNNGV. Between the trimmed V and J ends, which lost 0 bases and 3 bases, there was a span of 9 bases. The CDR3 consists of 15 residues. The CDR3 spells CASSLDTGYNQPQHF. As DNA, the CDR3 is TGTGCCAGCAGCTTAGATACAGGATACAATCAGCCCCAGCATTTT.

This clone was detected only a few times. This rearrangement joins TRBV4-1 to TRBJ1-2, with D possibly being TRBD1 (5 bases). The CDR3 covers 16 residues. Germline CDR1 is MGHRA and CDR2 is YSYEKL. V lost 4 bases to trimming and J lost 8 bases, with 23 bases between them. The CDR3, as DNA: TGCGCCAGCAGCCGCGACATAACCCCCAGGGTAACAGGCTACACCTTC. It encodes CASSRDITPRVTGYTF.